This entry lists 3 T cell receptor beta chains sequenced from one sample in a study of Ad26.COV2.S vaccination and SARS-CoV-2 variants. The sample's treatment: 19 received Ad26.COV2.S at low or high dose, single or two shots; five or six received placebo; per-sample allocation not given. Day 63 following the first vaccine or placebo injection was when the samples were taken. The data were produced by immunoSEQ multiplex PCR, yet TCRdb's version contains in-frame clones alone and is incomplete. The sample contains some 250,000 clones, around nine tenths of which appear only once. The material sequenced was peripheral blood, taken in a trial of Ad26.COV2.S vaccine versus placebo. The source is a person aged 18-65 years who received the Ad26.COV2.S COVID-19 vaccine or a placebo.

The rearrangement joins TRBV6-1 to TRBJ2-3; 9 bases line up with TRBD1. V lost 1 base, J lost 3 bases, and 11 bases stayed unmatched. CDR3 size: 18 residues. Germline loops: CDR1 MNHNS, CDR2 SASEGT. CDR3: CASSEEGPGTGRTDTQYF. CDR3 coding DNA: TGTGCCAGCAGTGAAGAGGGACCCGGGACAGGGAGAACAGATACGCAGTATTTT.

The chain joins TRBV11-2 to TRBJ1-1, with D perhaps matching TRBD1 (5 bases). V was pared by 1 base and J by 4 bases, with 7 bases between. The CDR3 loop spans 13 amino acids. Germline V gene lookup returns CDR1 SGHAT and CDR2 FQNNGV. The CDR3 reads CASSLGGRTEAFF. The CDR3 nucleotides are TGTGCCAGCAGCTTAGGGGGCCGCACTGAAGCTTTCTTT.

The chain joins TRBV4-3 to TRBJ1-5; TRBD1 matches 12 bases. The CDR3 totals 19 residues. Trimming at V came to 1 base and at J to 3 bases, leaving 10 bases not matched to a gene. Germline V gene sequence: CDR1 LGHNA, CDR2 YSLEER. CDR3: CASSQGPGTGGANNQPQHF. The CDR3 nucleotides read TGCGCCAGCAGCCAAGGGCCCGGGACAGGGGGCGCGAACAATCAGCCCCAGCATTTT.